A selection of T cell receptor beta chains follows, all from one sample in a study of cytomegalovirus exposure and HLA in healthy donors. Clones were sequenced by immunoSEQ multiplex PCR, and TCRdb holds only the in-frame ones, with some missing. The sample yields over 100,000 clones, about 72% seen once. The specimen was PBMCs. The receptor set was obtained from a female donor in good health and CMV-seronegative. Both conserved end residues are part of each CDR3. A D gene is named only where the DNA matches it firmly. Where a row states a size, it is once, few, many or the class of an expanded clone; other rows omit it.

d_call	v_call	j_call	clone_size	cdr3_aa	cdr3_nt
TRBD1	TRBV18	TRBJ1-4	NA	CASSPLQGMREKLFF	TGTGCCAGCTCACCCTTACAGGGGATGAGGGAAAAACTGTTTTTT
NA	TRBV7-2	TRBJ2-1	NA	CASSLQQIYNEQFF	TGTGCCAGCAGCTTACAACAGATTTACAATGAGCAGTTCTTC
TRBD2	TRBV6-4	TRBJ2-1	NA	CASSLLAGGYNEQFF	TGTGCCAGCAGCCTGCTAGCGGGAGGGTACAATGAGCAGTTCTTC
NA	TRBV19	TRBJ1-5	NA	CASSIWGRQGQPQHF	TGTGCCAGTAGTATTTGGGGCAGGCAGGGGCAGCCCCAGCATTTT
NA	TRBV28	TRBJ1-2	NA	CASSSPGVGTRGYTF	TGTGCCAGCAGCTCCCCAGGGGTAGGGACGAGAGGCTACACCTTC
TRBD2	TRBV7-8	TRBJ2-7	NA	CASSLRWREQDGAYEQYF	TGTGCCAGCAGCTTACGATGGCGGGAGCAAGATGGGGCCTACGAGCAGTACTTC
NA	TRBV7-9	TRBJ1-1	few	CASSPDSLNTEAFF	TGTGCCAGCAGCCCGGACAGTTTGAACACTGAAGCTTTCTTT
NA	TRBV28	TRBJ1-5	once	CASTFGTPSHQPQHF	TGTGCCAGCACCTTTGGGACACCCAGCCATCAGCCCCAGCATTTT
NA	TRBV27	TRBJ1-1	NA	CASSDGDGRTEAFF	TGTGCCAGCAGTGACGGGGATGGTCGGACTGAAGCTTTCTTT
NA	TRBV6-1	TRBJ1-5	once	CASSASGQPQHF	TGTGCCAGCAGTGCCAGCGGGCAGCCCCAGCATTTT
TRBD1	TRBV18	TRBJ2-1	NA	CASSLTRDRSSYNEQFF	TGTGCCAGCTCACTAACTCGGGACAGAAGCTCCTACAATGAGCAGTTCTTC
NA	TRBV9	TRBJ2-6	NA	CASSICSGANVLTF	TGTGCCAGCAGCATCTGCTCTGGGGCCAACGTCCTGACTTTC
NA	TRBV18	TRBJ1-1	NA	CASSPAGLPEAFF	TGTGCCAGCTCACCGGCCGGGTTGCCTGAAGCTTTCTTT
TRBD1	TRBV6-4	TRBJ1-2	NA	CASSITEQGARVYGYTF	TGTGCCAGCAGTATCACTGAACAGGGGGCGCGGGTCTATGGCTACACCTTC
NA	TRBV27	TRBJ2-7	NA	CASSPSPNSGLMPYEQYF	TGTGCCAGCAGTCCAAGCCCAAACAGCGGACTTATGCCTTACGAGCAGTACTTC
NA	TRBV9	TRBJ2-3	few	CASSPGLSLTTTTQYF	TGTGCCAGCAGCCCCGGACTCTCGCTTACCACAACTACGCAGTATTTT
NA	TRBV6-5	TRBJ1-1	NA	CASRRPGDTEAFF	TGTGCCAGCAGACGTCCCGGGGACACTGAAGCTTTCTTT
NA	TRBV4-3	TRBJ2-3	few	CASSQDKETYADTQYF	TGCGCCAGCAGCCAAGATAAGGAGACCTACGCGGATACGCAGTATTTT
TRBD2	TRBV29-1	TRBJ2-1	NA	CSVEGGSSYNEQFF	TGCAGCGTTGAAGGCGGGAGTTCCTACAATGAGCAGTTCTTC
TRBD2	TRBV28	TRBJ2-1	NA	CASSYPGTSGYQSAYNEQFF	TGTGCCAGCAGTTACCCCGGGACTAGCGGGTATCAATCGGCATACAATGAGCAGTTCTTC
NA	TRBV18	TRBJ2-7	NA	CASSPLETGLAYEQYF	TGTGCCAGCTCACCACTTGAAACAGGGCTGGCGTACGAGCAGTACTTC
TRBD1	TRBV2	TRBJ1-2	once	CASSTDRDYGYTF	TGTGCCAGCAGTACGGACAGGGACTATGGCTACACCTTC
NA	TRBV2	TRBJ1-2	NA	CASRVRGGANYGYTF	TGTGCCAGCAGGGTCCGGGGGGGAGCTAACTATGGCTACACCTTC
TRBD2	TRBV5-6	TRBJ2-3	NA	CASSFGLGTDTQYF	TGTGCCAGCAGCTTTGGACTAGGCACAGATACGCAGTATTTT
TRBD1	TRBV19	TRBJ2-3	NA	CASSYGTGTSTDTQYF	TGTGCCAGCTCGTACGGGACAGGGACTAGCACAGATACGCAGTATTTT
TRBD1	TRBV9	TRBJ2-3	NA	CASSAGQEGDTQYF	TGTGCCAGCAGCGCGGGACAGGAGGGGGATACGCAGTATTTT
TRBD1	TRBV5-4	TRBJ2-7	NA	CASSPQGASYEQYF	TGTGCCAGCAGCCCCCAGGGGGCTTCCTACGAGCAGTACTTC
NA	TRBV29-1	TRBJ1-2	NA	CSVREQGYGYTF	TGCAGCGTCCGTGAGCAGGGGTATGGCTACACCTTC
NA	TRBV18	TRBJ2-3	NA	CASSPRLQGTDTQYF	TGTGCCAGCTCACCACGGCTGCAGGGGACAGATACGCAGTATTTT
NA	TRBV19	TRBJ1-4	once	CASSLDTGEKLFF	TGTGCCAGTAGTTTGGACACGGGTGAAAAACTGTTTTTT
NA	TRBV5-1	TRBJ2-2	once	CASSLEVAANTGELFF	TGCGCCAGCAGCTTGGAGGTAGCGGCTAACACCGGGGAGCTGTTTTTT
NA	TRBV5-4	TRBJ2-1	NA	CASSRRTGNEQFF	TGTGCCAGCAGCAGAAGAACCGGGAATGAGCAGTTCTTC
NA	TRBV4-1	TRBJ1-1	NA	CASSQDLSNTEAFF	TGCGCCAGCAGCCAAGATCTGTCGAACACTGAAGCTTTCTTT
NA	TRBV19	TRBJ1-1	NA	CASSVWSGAGNTEAFF	TGTGCCAGTAGTGTATGGTCGGGAGCCGGGAACACTGAAGCTTTCTTT
NA	TRBV10-3	TRBJ2-7	NA	CAISEGVSYEQYF	TGTGCCATCAGTGAAGGGGTCTCCTACGAGCAGTACTTC
TRBD1	TRBV7-2	TRBJ2-1	NA	CASIPPGQGVNEQFF	TGTGCCAGCATCCCTCCGGGACAGGGCGTGAATGAGCAGTTCTTC
NA	TRBV5-1	TRBJ1-4	NA	CASSPSSTNEKLFF	TGCGCCAGCAGTCCTTCCTCAACTAATGAAAAACTGTTTTTT
NA	TRBV9	TRBJ1-1	NA	CASSLGGGDTEAFF	TGTGCCAGCAGCTTGGGGGGAGGGGACACTGAAGCTTTCTTT
TRBD2	TRBV9	TRBJ2-7	NA	CASSPLLTSGMPYEQYF	TGTGCCAGCAGCCCGCTCCTCACTAGCGGTATGCCCTACGAGCAGTACTTC
NA	TRBV5-1	TRBJ1-3	NA	CASSPRTHSGNTIYF	TGCGCCAGCAGCCCTCGGACACACTCTGGAAACACCATATATTTT
NA	TRBV19	TRBJ1-2	NA	CASSIENRRNYGYTF	TGTGCCAGTAGTATCGAGAACAGGCGTAACTATGGCTACACCTTC
NA	TRBV9	TRBJ1-5	NA	CASSVAGNQPQHF	TGTGCCAGCAGCGTAGCTGGCAATCAGCCCCAGCATTTT
NA	TRBV7-6	TRBJ1-1	NA	CASTIGGNGYTEAFF	TGTGCCAGCACCATAGGGGGTAACGGATACACTGAAGCTTTCTTT
NA	TRBV4-1	TRBJ2-1	NA	CASSQDLGRGSYNEQFF	TGCGCCAGCAGCCAAGATTTAGGACGGGGGTCCTACAATGAGCAGTTCTTC
NA	TRBV10-3	TRBJ2-7	NA	CAISESRLYYEQYF	TGTGCCATCAGTGAGTCGAGACTCTATTACGAGCAGTACTTC